The rows below give T cell receptor beta chains drawn from one sample of a study of PD-1 blockade in classical Hodgkin lymphoma. Assay used: immunoSEQ multiplex PCR; TCRdb lists only in-frame clones, some missing. The sample yields about 58,000 clones, 75% to 95% seen once. Sequencing was performed on peripheral blood mononuclear cells (PBMCs), taken before the second cycle of nivolumab. Receptors were obtained from a human donor with classical Hodgkin lymphoma. The CDR3 runs from the conserved cysteine through the conserved F or W. The D gene is left open where the match is weak. Some rows mark clone size as missing; the rest say once, few, many or name a class of expanded clone.

TRBJ1-6 | . | TRBV25-1 | . | TGTGCCAGTCGACGGGAGAGCTCCTATAATTCACCCCTCCACTTT | CASRRESSYNSPLHF
TRBJ1-2 | . | TRBV6-1 | . | TGTGCCAGCAGCCTCGAACGGGGATATGGCTACACCTTC | CASSLERGYGYTF
TRBJ1-4 | . | TRBV7-7 | TRBD1 | TGTGCCAGCAGCCTAACACCGGGACAGGGGAGGGAAAAACTGTTTTTT | CASSLTPGQGREKLFF
TRBJ2-1 | . | TRBV29-1 | . | TGCCTCGTTCTCGGGGGCTTCTCCTACAATGAGCAGTTCTTC | CLVLGGFSYNEQFF
TRBJ1-4 | . | TRBV4-2 | . | TGTGCCAGCAGCCAAGAAGCTGCCGGAGGTCATGAAAAACTGTTTTTT | CASSQEAAGGHEKLFF
TRBJ1-5 | . | TRBV28 | . | TGTGCCAGCAGTTTGTTTCCAGGGCAAAACACTCAGCCCCAGCATTTT | CASSLFPGQNTQPQHF
TRBJ2-7 | . | TRBV27 | TRBD1 | TGTGCCAGCAGTTCTTGGACAGGGTCCTACGAGCAGTACTTC | CASSSWTGSYEQYF
TRBJ2-1 | once | TRBV5-1 | . | TGCGCCAGCAGCTTCGGCCGCCCCAACAATGAGCAGTTCTTC | CASSFGRPNNEQFF
TRBJ2-5 | . | TRBV6-5 | . | TGTGCCAGCACCCGGGACCTTAAAGAGACCCAGTACTTC | CASTRDLKETQYF
TRBJ2-1 | few | TRBV27 | TRBD2 | TGTGCCAGCAGTGCTTTTGTGGGAGGGCCATACAATGAGCAGTTCTTC | CASSAFVGGPYNEQFF
TRBJ1-5 | . | TRBV19 | . | TGTGCCAGTAGTATCAGTTCTCTTAGGGTCGCGGTAAAAGATCGCAATCAGCCCCAGCATTTT | CASSISSLRVAVKDRNQPQHF
TRBJ2-5 | . | TRBV7-9 | . | TGTGCCAGCAGCCGCGACTCGATTAGGGAGGACAGCGGGACCCAGTACTTC | CASSRDSIREDSGTQYF
TRBJ1-2 | . | TRBV4-2 | . | TGTGCCAGCAGCCCAGGGAGCACGGGGGACTATGGCTACACCTTC | CASSPGSTGDYGYTF
TRBJ1-2 | . | TRBV9 | . | TGTGCCAGCAGTGGGATAGGCTACACCTTC | CASSGIGYTF
TRBJ1-2 | few | TRBV11-1 | TRBD1 | TGTGCCAGCAGCTCGACAGGGAGGGGGATTAATGGCTACACCTTC | CASSSTGRGINGYTF
TRBJ2-2 | . | TRBV7-3 | TRBD2 | TGTGCCAGCAGCCCCGCCCCTAGCGGGCCGAACACCGGGGAGCTGTTTTTT | CASSPAPSGPNTGELFF
TRBJ2-1 | . | TRBV5-6 | . | TGTGCCAGCAGCTTAGTGGAGGAACGTTGGCAGTTCTTC | CASSLVEERWQFF
TRBJ1-6 | . | TRBV27 | TRBD1 | TGTGCCAGCAGTTCGGGACAGGGGAGCTCCTATAATTCACCCCTCCACTTT | CASSSGQGSSYNSPLHF
TRBJ2-5 | . | TRBV18 | TRBD1 | TGTGCCAGCTTACCTACCGTCCGGGACAGTGATCAAGAGACCCAGTACTTC | CASLPTVRDSDQETQYF
TRBJ2-2 | . | TRBV27 | . | TGTGCCAGCAGTTTAAATGGGGACACCGGGGAGCTGTTTTTT | CASSLNGDTGELFF
TRBJ2-3 | . | TRBV5-1 | . | TGCGCCAGCAGGGGTCCGGACACAGATACGCAGTATTTT | CASRGPDTDTQYF
TRBJ1-6 | . | TRBV6-6 | . | TGTGCCAGCAGTTACGAGGGACCCTATAATTCACCCCTCCACTTT | CASSYEGPYNSPLHF
TRBJ1-6 | . | TRBV27 | . | TGTGCCAGCAGTTTTAGGCAGGGTAATTCACCCCTCCACTTT | CASSFRQGNSPLHF
TRBJ1-4 | . | TRBV2 | . | TGTGCCAGCAACCGGGGTTTTGAAAAACTGTTTTTT | CASNRGFEKLFF
TRBJ2-7 | . | TRBV19 | . | TGTGCCAGTAGTATAGAGTTCGGCGGGGGCCCTCCCTACGAGCAGTACTTC | CASSIEFGGGPPYEQYF
TRBJ2-3 | . | TRBV7-2 | . | TGTGCCAGCAGCTTAGCCATCCGGGTCGCCACAGATACGCAGTATTTT | CASSLAIRVATDTQYF
TRBJ2-2 | . | TRBV5-1 | TRBD1 | TGCGCCAACCGACAGGGGAACACCGGGGAGCTGTTTTTT | CANRQGNTGELFF
TRBJ2-1 | . | TRBV27 | . | TGTGCCAGCAGTTTAAACCAGAGGGAGCAGTTCTTC | CASSLNQREQFF
TRBJ1-1 | . | TRBV6-5 | . | TGTGCCAGCAGTTCACCGATGACCAAGAACACTGAAGCTTTCTTT | CASSSPMTKNTEAFF
TRBJ2-5 | . | TRBV29-1 | . | TGCAGCGTTGCAGACTGGTGGGAGACCCAGTACTTC | CSVADWWETQYF
TRBJ2-3 | . | TRBV2 | TRBD2 | TGTGCCAGCAGTGAACTAGCGGGCAGCACAGATACGCAGTATTTT | CASSELAGSTDTQYF
TRBJ2-2 | once | TRBV15 | TRBD1 | TGTGCCACCAGCAGAGGGGCGGCAGGGGGCACCGGGGAGCTGTTTTTT | CATSRGAAGGTGELFF
TRBJ1-6 | . | TRBV7-9 | . | TGTGCCAGCAGCCCTGGGAATTCACCCCTCCACTTT | CASSPGNSPLHF
TRBJ1-1 | . | TRBV30 | TRBD1 | TGTGCCTGGAGTGAGGCAGGGGGGACTGAAGCTTTCTTT | CAWSEAGGTEAFF
TRBJ2-1 | . | TRBV21-1 | . | TGTGCCAGCAGCAAAGGGGACCATCGCGGGGGGAAGAGGGGCAATGAGCAGTTCTTC | CASSKGDHRGGKRGNEQFF
TRBJ2-5 | . | TRBV7-9 | TRBD1 | TGTGCCAGCAGCGGACAGGGGGAAGGAGAGACCCAGTACTTC | CASSGQGEGETQYF
TRBJ2-7 | few | TRBV27 | TRBD2 | TGTGCCAGCAGTTTATCCGGGAGGCACTACGAGCAGTACTTC | CASSLSGRHYEQYF
TRBJ2-5 | . | TRBV11-1 | . | TGTGCCAGCAGCTTGGTCAAGGGGGTGGGGGAGACCCAGTACTTC | CASSLVKGVGETQYF
TRBJ2-1 | . | TRBV6-1 | . | TGTGCCAGCAGTGATGAGTGGGGGGGCGGCTACAATGAGCAGTTCTTC | CASSDEWGGGYNEQFF
TRBJ1-5 | . | TRBV27 | . | TGTGCCAGCAGTTTATCGTTCGGGTTGTCTCAGCCCCAGCATTTT | CASSLSFGLSQPQHF
TRBJ2-2 | . | TRBV18 | . | TGTGCCAGCTCACCACGTCCCACGGGACCCTCGAACACCGGGGAGCTGTTTTTT | CASSPRPTGPSNTGELFF
TRBJ2-3 | medium-sized | TRBV6-1 | TRBD1 | TGTGCCAGCAGTGAATGGACAGGGGGCGCAGATACGCAGTATTTT | CASSEWTGGADTQYF
TRBJ2-1 | few | TRBV2 | . | TGTGCCAGCAGTGAAGGGAACTTAGCCCCAGGTGAGCAGTTCTTC | CASSEGNLAPGEQFF
TRBJ2-3 | . | TRBV2 | TRBD1 | TGTGCCAGCACCTGGGGACAGGTCACAGATACGCAGTATTTT | CASTWGQVTDTQYF
TRBJ2-1 | once | TRBV13 | . | TGTGCCAGCAGACAGGGACTAATAGACAATGAGCAGTTCTTC | CASRQGLIDNEQFF
TRBJ2-7 | . | TRBV30 | . | TGTGCCTGGACCACCGGGCCGGGGGACAGTCCCTACGAGCAGTACTTC | CAWTTGPGDSPYEQYF
TRBJ2-1 | few | TRBV6-6 | . | TGTGCCAGCAGTTCGCATATGGACTCTCTAAATGAGCAGTTCTTC | CASSSHMDSLNEQFF
TRBJ2-1 | . | TRBV11-1 | . | TGTGCCAGCAGCCCGACAGTGCCCGGGCACAATGAGCAGTTCTTC | CASSPTVPGHNEQFF
TRBJ1-5 | . | TRBV7-2 | . | TGTGCCAGCAGCTCGTATAGCAATCAGCCCCAGCATTTT | CASSSYSNQPQHF
TRBJ1-2 | . | TRBV10-3 | . | TGTGCCATCAGTGAAAGGAGTTTAGCTAACTATGGCTACACCTTC | CAISERSLANYGYTF
TRBJ1-1 | . | TRBV29-1 | . | TGCAGCGTTGGGGAGGGCATAAACACTGAAGCTTTCTTT | CSVGEGINTEAFF